This TCR beta chain was profiled in a study of T cell responses to AZD1222 COVID-19 vaccine. On the study more broadly: Second-dose schedules of about 4 or about 12 weeks were combined. Study-level findings and limits: Reportedly, nearly half of unique spike TCRs recognized epitopes outside B.1.351/B.1.1.7 mutations. Seropositive AZD1222 recipients at baseline numbered only six or seven. Distributed over spike, vaccine-associated CD4 TCRs predominated at 160-218 and 743-854.

Details on this clone: The target antigen is unknown.

Profiling relied on immunoSEQ multiplex PCR, and the TCRdb table lists in-frame clones only, not all of them. The data contain 90,000 to 100,000 clones, nearly 90% of them singletons. The specimen was peripheral blood, collected on day 0 of AZD1222 vaccination. The clonotype comes from an adult in good health.

CDR3 sequence reads: CSVEEQGRGGYTF. The CDR3 DNA reads TGCAGCGTTGAAGAACAGGGTAGAGGCGGCTACACCTTC. This rearrangement joins TRBV29-1 to TRBJ1-2, with D possibly being TRBD1 (6 bases). The V gene lost 0 bases and the J gene lost 8 bases, with 13 bases spanning the gap. The CDR3 is 13 amino acids. The germline CDR1 and CDR2 sequences are SQVTM and ANQGSEA.